What follows are 20 T cell receptor beta chains derived from one specimen sequenced in a study of shared clonotypes between healthy human individuals (dated by TCRdb to 2018 to 2021). The protocol used for the library was the immunoSEQ multiplex PCR assay. In its TCRdb copy, this immuneACCESS table keeps in-frame sequences only and misses some clones. Where compared with another copy, unresolved V genes explain less than half of these, and the others have no known cause. Here the sample has around 990,000 clones; 70% to 85% occur a single time. Approximately 0.95% of the sample rests with the top ten. The material sequenced was memory CD4+ T cells from PBMCs. The cell subset or site tag for this specimen amounts to: CD45RA-negative fraction. The receptor set was obtained from a man younger than 35 in good health. Some clones in this sample may be carry-over from other donors' samples.

V gene TRBV21-1 combines with J gene TRBJ2-7; the table assigns TRBD2, which was not confirmed against the DNA. TRBV21-1 has pseudogene status. This CDR3 comprises 16 residues. CDR3 nucleotides: TGTGCCAGCAGCAAAGCGCGTATGGTAATAGTCCACGAGCAGTACTTC. It encodes CASSKARMVIVHEQYF.

The gene calls are TRBV28 and TRBJ1-2; unclear D gene. The CDR3 contains 12 residues. Germline CDR1 reads MDHEN; CDR2 reads SYDVKM. The V end was cut by 6 bases, the J end by 1 base, with 6 bases between. In nucleotides, the CDR3 is TGTGCCAGCAGCCTATATAACTATGGCTACACCTTC. As protein: CASSLYNYGYTF.

With regard to this clone: Other nucleotide sequences in the sample specify the same CDR3. J is TRBJ2-5 and V is TRBV5-1; no definite D call. Trimming left V 4 bases short and J 2 bases short, with 9 bases between. Looked up from germline, CDR1 is SGHRS and CDR2 is YFSETQ. CDR3 length: 13 residues. The DNA of the CDR3 is TGCGCCAGCAGCCCCGGACCTCAAGAGACCCAGTACTTC. Protein: CASSPGPQETQYF. The complete variable domain, with remaining parts taken from reference TRBV5-1 and TRBJ2-5, reads KAGVTQTPRYLIKTRGQQVTLSCSPISGHRSVSWYQQTPGQGLQFLFEYFSETQRNKGNFPGRFSGRQFSNSRSEMNVSTLELGDSALYLCASSPGPQETQYFGPGTRLLVL.

CDR3 coding DNA: TGTGCCAGCAGCGGCCCAGGTGGCGAGCAGTTCTTC. Translated, it gives CASSGPGGEQFF. The chain joins TRBV6-4 to TRBJ2-1; D gene unclear. The CDR3 totals 12 residues. The ends were cut back, 6 bases at V and 10 bases at J, with 13 bases in the middle. CDR1 is MRHNA and CDR2 is SNTAGT in the germline V gene.

V usage is TRBV4-1 and J usage is TRBJ2-1, with D perhaps matching TRBD2 (5 bases). The germline V gene has CDR1 MGHRA and CDR2 YSYEKL. Trimming removed 3 bases from V and 8 bases from J, with 14 bases in between. The CDR3 loop spans 14 amino acids. CDR3 protein: CASSQTAGGHEQFF. As DNA, the CDR3 is TGCGCCAGCAGCCAGACTGCGGGCGGGCATGAGCAGTTCTTC.

In its sample, this clone was seen a few times. The rearrangement links TRBV30 to TRBJ2-7, with a possible D match to TRBD1 (6 bases). Per the germline V gene, CDR1 is GTSNPN and CDR2 is SVGIG (reference sequence). V lost 7 bases, J lost 0 bases, and 13 bases lay in between. This CDR3 has 13 amino acids. In nucleotides, the CDR3 is TGTGCCTCCGCGAGGGGGAGCTCCTACGAGCAGTACTTC. Its translation is CASARGSSYEQYF. Drawing the rest from reference TRBV30 and TRBJ2-7, the complete variable domain is SQTIHQWPATLVQPVGSPLSLECTVEGTSNPNLYWYRQAAGRGLQLLFYSVGIGQISSEVPQNLSASRPQDRQFILSSKKLLLSDSGFYLCASARGSSYEQYFGPGTRLTVT.

The V and J genes are TRBV19 and TRBJ2-7; 7 bases are a match to TRBD1. CDR3 length: 13 amino acids. Germline V gene sequence: CDR1 LNHDA, CDR2 SQIVND (reference sequence). V lost 5 bases and J lost 1; bases outside the gene matches: 2. CDR3 protein: CASSLDRSYEQYF. The CDR3 coding sequence is TGTGCCAGTAGTCTGGACAGGTCCTACGAGCAGTACTTC.

This chain joins TRBV30 and TRBJ1-6; D is unresolved. CDR3 length: 13 residues. Germline loops: CDR1 GTSNPN, CDR2 SVGIG (reference sequence). V was trimmed by 5 bases and J by 2 bases, leaving 7 bases between them. CDR3 in DNA: TGTGCCTGGGACCCCGCCTATAATTCACCCCTCCACTTT. Encoded protein: CAWDPAYNSPLHF.

This chain uses TRBV28 with TRBJ1-1; D may be TRBD1 (5 bases). The V gene's germline CDR1 is MDHEN and CDR2 SYDVKM. Trimming shortened V by 7 bases and J by 5 bases, and 14 bases separated the two germline ends. The CDR3 is made up of 13 amino acids. The CDR3, as DNA: TGTGCCAGCACTCTCTGGGGCGCGACTGAAGCTTTCTTT. Its translation is CASTLWGATEAFF.

In its sample, this clone was seen a few times. Here the CDR3 reads CASSTTGGPGDEQFF. The CDR3 nucleotides read TGTGCCAGCAGCACGACAGGGGGCCCTGGAGATGAGCAGTTCTTC. V usage is TRBV28 and J usage is TRBJ2-1, with 10 bases fitting TRBD1. V lost 6 bases to trimming and J lost 8 bases; unmatched junction nucleotides: 10. CDR1 is MDHEN and CDR2 is SYDVKM in the germline V gene. This CDR3 contains 15 residues.

The chain joins TRBV7-9 to TRBJ2-3; 9 bases map to TRBD1. This CDR3 region has 16 residues. The V gene's germline CDR1 is SEHNR and CDR2 FQNEAQ (reference sequence). The V segment lost 5 bases and the J segment 5 bases; nucleotides outside the gene matches: 11. The chain's CDR3 is CASSPPGTGSGDTQYF. In nucleotides, the CDR3 is TGTGCCAGCAGCCCCCCCGGGACAGGGTCAGGAGATACGCAGTATTTT.

V gene TRBV7-8 combines with J gene TRBJ2-1; D possibly corresponds to TRBD2 (5 bases). Germline V gene sequence: CDR1 SGHVS, CDR2 FQNEAQ. The CDR3 covers 11 residues. Trimming cost V 6 bases and J 8 bases, with 8 bases left between them. Here the CDR3 reads CASRLSDEQFF. CDR3 sequence (DNA): TGTGCCAGCAGGCTTAGCGATGAGCAGTTCTTC.

The chain is built from TRBV28 and TRBJ2-7; TRBD1 agrees at 7 bases. In germline, CDR1 is MDHEN, CDR2 SYDVKM. CDR3 length: 17 residues. The V gene end was trimmed by 6 bases and the J gene end by 5 bases; junction bases not matched to a gene: 19. Here the CDR3 DNA reads TGTGCCAGCAGCCGTATCCGACAGGGCGTGGGAAACAACGAGCAGTACTTC. This codes for CASSRIRQGVGNNEQYF.

J is TRBJ2-7 and V is TRBV10-3; 10 bases align to TRBD1. This CDR3 spans 12 amino acids. Germline trimming cut 10 bases from V and 6 bases from J; bases unmatched to any gene: 6. The germline V gene has CDR1 ENHRY and CDR2 SYGVKD. This chain's CDR3 is CATGQGGGEQYF. In DNA form, the CDR3 reads TGTGCCACCGGACAGGGGGGAGGCGAGCAGTACTTC.

The rearrangement links TRBV18 to TRBJ1-1; no reliable D call. Trimming cost V 0 bases and J 1 base, with 12 bases left between them. Germline V lookup: CDR1 KGHSH, CDR2 LQKENI. This CDR3 has 16 amino acids. DNA for the CDR3: TGTGCCAGCTCACCACCGTCTCGGGGAGAGAACACTGAAGCTTTCTTT. This encodes CASSPPSRGENTEAFF. Full variable domain (rest looked up from reference TRBV18 and TRBJ1-1): NAGVMQNPRHLVRRRGQEARLRCSPMKGHSHVYWYRQLPEEGLKFMVYLQKENIIDESGMPKERFSAEFPKEGPSILRIQQVVRGDSAAYFCASSPPSRGENTEAFFGQGTRLTVV.

This clone came up a few times. This specimen includes other DNA sequences encoding the same CDR3. V is TRBV7-3 and J is TRBJ1-1; D unclear. The CDR3 loop spans 11 amino acids. The V gene lost 2 bases and the J gene lost 4 bases, with 2 bases spanning the gap. Germline-derived CDR1 and CDR2 are SGHTA and FQGTGA. The CDR3 nucleotides read TGTGCCAGCAGCTTAGGCACTGAAGCTTTCTTT. Its protein product is CASSLGTEAFF.

A note on this clone: Different DNA sequences within this sample yield the same CDR3. This chain joins TRBV6-5 and TRBJ2-7; TRBD2 might be the D (6 bases). Trimming shortened V by 5 bases and J by 2 bases, and 10 bases separated the two germline ends. Germline V gives CDR1 MNHEY, CDR2 SVGAGI. The CDR3 length is 13 residues. The CDR3 region has the DNA TGTGCCAGCAGTCGAACGGGGGCCTACGAGCAGTACTTC. Translated: CASSRTGAYEQYF.

The rearrangement links TRBV30 to TRBJ1-1; 10 bases align to TRBD1. With V trimmed by 1 base and J by 8 bases, 4 bases remained unmatched. Looked up from germline, CDR1 is GTSNPN and CDR2 is SVGIG (reference sequence). This CDR3 has 13 amino acids. The CDR3 DNA is TGTGCCTGGAGTGGGGGGACAGGGGAAGAAGCTTTCTTT. The encoded protein is CAWSGGTGEEAFF.

The V gene is TRBV30, the J gene TRBJ1-2; D unclear. This CDR3 spans 11 amino acids. The germline V gene has CDR1 GTSNPN and CDR2 SVGIG (reference sequence). The V gene lost 2 bases and the J gene lost 8 bases, with 9 bases spanning the gap. Here the CDR3 reads CAWSNSYGYTF. The CDR3 DNA is TGTGCCTGGAGTAACAGTTACGGCTACACCTTC.

This clone has just a few counts. V is TRBV5-1 and J is TRBJ2-7, with D possibly being TRBD1 (6 bases). There are 13 residues in the CDR3. CDR1 and CDR2 (germline): SGHRS, YFSETQ. The V and J ends lost 4 bases and 0 bases respectively, with 8 bases between them. CDR3 in DNA: TGCGCCAGCAGCGGGGACAACTCCTACGAGCAGTACTTC. Translation: CASSGDNSYEQYF.